Presented here are 10 T cell receptor beta chains from one specimen sequenced in a study of T cell responses to AZD1222 COVID-19 vaccine. The method was immunoSEQ multiplex PCR; TCRdb's version includes in-frame clones alone and lacks a portion of them. The table lists approximately 42,000 clones, 88% of them singletons, with about 25% in the top ten. The sequences come from peripheral blood, collected 28 days after the second AZD1222 dose. These receptors all come from an adult who received the AZD1222 COVID-19 vaccine.

V usage is TRBV18 and J usage is TRBJ2-7; 10 bases map to TRBD2. The CDR3 runs to 22 residues. CDR1 is KGHSH, CDR2 LQKENI, per germline. V was pared by 1 base and J by 1 base, with 22 bases of the junction left unmatched. The CDR3 DNA follows: TGTGCCAGCTCACCACGAGGTCCGAGGACAGGGTCGCTAGCGGGGGAGTCCTACGAGCAGTACTTC. Translated, it gives CASSPRGPRTGSLAGESYEQYF.

The gene calls are TRBV5-1 and TRBJ1-4, with a weak D call TRBD1 (5 bases). The CDR3 length is 15 residues. Trimming removed 4 bases from V and 0 bases from J, with 10 bases in between. CDR1 is SGHRS, CDR2 YFSETQ, per germline. The CDR3 loop reads CASSLTAATNEKLFF. The CDR3 DNA reads TGCGCCAGCAGCCTGACAGCCGCAACTAATGAAAAACTGTTTTTT.

The genes are TRBV3-1 (or the pseudogene TRBV3-2) and TRBJ2-1; 13 bases map to TRBD2. Per germline, CDR1 LGHDT and CDR2 YNNKEL (reference sequence). The CDR3 totals 17 residues. The junction had 6 bases not matched to a gene; V was cut back by 1 base and J by 6 bases. The CDR3 reads CASSQAAGTSGANEQFF. CDR3 nucleotide sequence: TGTGCCAGCAGCCAAGCCGCCGGGACTAGCGGGGCCAATGAGCAGTTCTTC.

The V and J genes are TRBV5-4 and TRBJ2-3; D is uncertain. In germline, CDR1 is SGHNT, CDR2 YYREEE (reference sequence). The CDR3 covers 15 residues. V lost 1 base, J lost 4 bases, and 13 bases lay in between. CDR3 sequence: CASSLPEEGPDTQYF. Written as DNA, the CDR3 is TGTGCCAGCAGCTTGCCAGAAGAAGGACCAGATACGCAGTATTTT.

The rearrangement uses TRBV15 and TRBJ1-5, with TRBD1 matching over 9 bases. The length of the CDR3 is 15 residues. The V and J ends lost 8 bases and 3 bases, in that order; junction bases with no gene match: 8. The V gene's germline CDR1 is LNHNV and CDR2 YYDKDF (reference sequence). This chain's CDR3 is CATAADRGINQPQHF. The DNA for the CDR3 is TGTGCCACCGCTGCGGACAGGGGAATCAATCAGCCCCAGCATTTT.

The chain links TRBV5-5 to TRBJ2-7, with TRBD2 matching over 9 bases. V lost 0 bases, J lost 1 base, and 5 bases stayed unmatched. Germline V gene data show CDR1 as SGHKS and CDR2 as YYEKEE (reference sequence). CDR3 length: 16 residues. The CDR3 sequence: CASSLVASGVSYEQYF. The CDR3 DNA reads as TGTGCCAGCAGCTTGGTGGCTAGCGGGGTTTCCTACGAGCAGTACTTC.

This clone was found once. The V call is TRBV20-1, the J call TRBJ2-3, with TRBD2 matching 9 bases. CDR1 and CDR2 from the germline V gene are DFQATT and SNEGSKA (reference sequence). The CDR3 covers 14 residues. The trim removed 3 bases at V and 7 bases at J, leaving 8 bases unmatched. CDR3 DNA: TGCAGTGCTAGTATAGCGGGAGATGTGTATACGCAGTATTTT. This gives the protein CSASIAGDVYTQYF.

The chain has TRBV5-6 and TRBJ2-7; TRBD1 matches at 7 bases. The germline CDR1 and CDR2 sequences are SGHDT and YYEEEE. With 4 bases clipped from V and 4 bases from J, the junction kept 8 bases outside the gene matches. There are 14 residues in the CDR3. This chain's CDR3 is CASSPYRGPYEQYF. The CDR3 coding sequence is TGTGCCAGCAGCCCCTACAGGGGCCCTTACGAGCAGTACTTC. The whole variable domain, remainder taken from reference TRBV5-6 and TRBJ2-7, is DAGVTQSPTHLIKTRGQQVTLRCSPKSGHDTVSWYQQALGQGPQFIFQYYEEEERQRGNFPDRFSGHQFPNYSSELNVNALLLGDSALYLCASSPYRGPYEQYFGPGTRLTVT.

This sequence joins TRBV19 and TRBJ2-3; D is possibly TRBD1 (6 bases). Trimming removed 5 bases at V and 4 bases at J, with 13 bases between. Germline V lookup: CDR1 LNHDA, CDR2 SQIVND (reference sequence). This CDR3 region has 14 residues. For the CDR3, the DNA is TGTGCCAGTAGTGCCAACAGGGTGTCAGATACGCAGTATTTT. Residues: CASSANRVSDTQYF.

This sequence joins TRBV2 and TRBJ2-1; D is possibly TRBD2 (5 bases). With 2 bases removed from V and 3 bases from J, the gap between germline ends came to 14 bases. Germline assignment: CDR1 SNHLY and CDR2 FYNNEI. CDR3 length equals 16 residues. The CDR3 nucleotides read TGTGCCAGCAGTGAATTCCCGGGGAATTACTACAATGAGCAGTTCTTC. It translates to CASSEFPGNYYNEQFF. The full variable domain, completed using reference TRBV2 and TRBJ2-1, is EPEVTQTPSHQVTQMGQEVILRCVPISNHLYFYWYRQILGQKVEFLVSFYNNEISEKSEIFDDQFSVERPDGSNFTLKIRSTKLEDSAMYFCASSEFPGNYYNEQFFGPGTRLTVL.